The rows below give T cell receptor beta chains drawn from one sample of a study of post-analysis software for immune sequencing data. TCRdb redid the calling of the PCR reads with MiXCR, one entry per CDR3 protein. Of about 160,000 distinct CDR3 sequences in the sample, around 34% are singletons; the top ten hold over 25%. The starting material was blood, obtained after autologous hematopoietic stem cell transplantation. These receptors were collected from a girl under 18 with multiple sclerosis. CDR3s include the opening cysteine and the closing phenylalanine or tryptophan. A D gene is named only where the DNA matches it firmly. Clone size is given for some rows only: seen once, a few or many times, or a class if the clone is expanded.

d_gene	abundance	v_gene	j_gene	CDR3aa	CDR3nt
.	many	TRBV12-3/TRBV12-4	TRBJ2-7	CASSPPLAFGRWSYEQYF	TGTGCCAGCAGCCCCCCCCTAGCGTTCGGGAGATGGAGTTACGAGCAGTACTTC
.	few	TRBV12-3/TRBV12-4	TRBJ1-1	CASSSVRYTEAFF	TGTGCCAGCAGTTCGGTGAGGTACACTGAAGCTTTCTTT
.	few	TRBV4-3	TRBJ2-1	CASSQAGYGNEQFF	TGCGCCAGCAGCCAAGCTGGGTATGGCAATGAGCAGTTCTTC
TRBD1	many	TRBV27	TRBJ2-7	CASRVGTGNLYEQYF	TGTGCCAGCAGAGTCGGGACAGGGAACCTCTACGAGCAGTACTTC
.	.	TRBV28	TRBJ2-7	CASSAPTGVDEQYF	TGTGCCAGCAGCGCCCCGACAGGCGTGGACGAGCAGTACTTC
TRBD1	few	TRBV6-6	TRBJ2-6	CAGSYGTVLSGANVLTF	TGTGCCGGCAGTTACGGGACAGTTCTCTCTGGGGCCAACGTCCTGACTTTC
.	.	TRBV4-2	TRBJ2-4	CASSQQILDVKAKNIQYF	TGTGCCAGCAGCCAACAAATACTAGACGTTAAAGCCAAAAACATTCAGTACTTC
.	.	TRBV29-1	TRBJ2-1	CSVDSQGGVNEQFF	TGCAGCGTTGATAGCCAGGGGGGGGTAAATGAGCAGTTCTTC
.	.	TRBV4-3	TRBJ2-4	CASSQDRWEDKNIQYF	TGCGCCAGCAGCCAAGATAGGTGGGAGGACAAAAACATTCAGTACTTC
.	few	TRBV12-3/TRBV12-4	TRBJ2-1	CASSFPGAGRNEQFF	TGTGCCAGCAGTTTCCCGGGAGCGGGTCGGAATGAGCAGTTCTTC
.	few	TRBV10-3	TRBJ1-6	CAISESTGGVNSPLHF	TGTGCCATCAGTGAGTCGACGGGGGGAGTTAATTCACCCCTCCACTTT
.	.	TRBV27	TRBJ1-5	CASSFLGPSLNQPQHF	TGTGCCAGCAGTTTCTTGGGCCCTAGCCTCAATCAGCCCCAGCATTTT
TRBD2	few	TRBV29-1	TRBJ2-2	CSVVGVAGGRTGELFF	TGCAGCGTTGTGGGGGTAGCGGGAGGGCGCACCGGGGAGCTGTTTTTT
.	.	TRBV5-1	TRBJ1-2	CASSLMSEVASYGYTF	TGCGCCAGCAGCTTGATGTCAGAGGTGGCGTCCTATGGCTACACCTTC
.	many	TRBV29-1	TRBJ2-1	CSVRGAVQNPLDEQFF	TGCAGCGTTAGGGGGGCCGTACAAAACCCCCTCGATGAGCAGTTCTTC
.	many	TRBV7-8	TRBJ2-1	CASSTHRVGYEQFF	TGTGCCAGCAGCACACACAGGGTTGGCTATGAGCAGTTCTTC
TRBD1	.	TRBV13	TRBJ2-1	CASSPGTGYREQFF	TGTGCCAGCAGCCCAGGGACAGGGTATCGTGAGCAGTTCTTC
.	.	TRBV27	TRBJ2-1	CASSLSAAGTPTYNNEQFF	TGTGCCAGCAGTTTATCGGCCGCGGGGACCCCAACCTACAACAATGAGCAGTTCTTC
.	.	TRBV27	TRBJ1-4	CASSPARTNEKLFF	TGTGCCAGCTCCCCCGCCCGGACTAATGAAAAACTGTTTTTT